This T cell receptor (beta chain) originates from a study of blood T cell repertoires in COVID-19 (TCRdb year 2020). At the level of the whole study: Collaborator samples came from the United States, Italy and Spain and covered acute and convalescent phases of COVID-19. The material from the prospective study consisted of cDNA or gDNA derived from T cells, B-cell-depleted T cells, or PBMCs. Sample metadata almost always included a de-identified subject ID, COVID-19 status, age in years and sex. Samples were obtained from the ongoing ImmuneRACE study (first 160 participants) and from 1,254 subjects provided by 6 global collaborators. Deeply sampled blood TCRbeta repertoires from subjects exposed to, actively infected with, or recovered from COVID-19 were included in the dataset. HLA class I and class II types, where available, came from metadata supplied by the sample provider rather than from assay-based typing. A freely available public database, intended as a resource for researchers studying the immune response to SARS-CoV-2, is where the repertoires were released. The research as a whole found: Clinical and demographic metadata were provided uncurated, with the amount varying by source and participant.

V sheds 4 bases and J sheds 4 bases, leaving 11 bases between their ends. From its cysteine to its phenylalanine, the CDR3 spans 13 amino acids. Here the CDR3 DNA is all that survives: 39 bases in frame from base 1. Per the germline V gene, SGHRS is the CDR1 and YFSETQ is the CDR2. Of note for this clone: The clone's antigen remains unknown. There are no base qualities to consult, and no much larger clone falls within one base.

The immunoSEQ Assay, a bias-controlled multiplex PCR, was used to amplify TCRbeta CDR3 regions from genomic DNA. In the source study's methods: Within the assay, amplification of reference gene primers was used to estimate how many nucleated cells each sample contained. To quantify the absolute abundance of each unique TCRbeta CDR3 rearrangement, sequence reads were collapsed and filtered. For each sample, productive Simpson clonality was calculated as the square root of Simpson's diversity index across productive rearrangements. TCRdb took over this immuneACCESS table, retaining in-frame rearrangements with V and J assigned. Such tables are incomplete; in checked studies, under half of the missing clones stem from an unresolved V gene, and the remainder is unexplained. From that table come the V and J calls and clone size; the DNA was used to work out D and trimming. Recorded for this sample are 180,000 or so clones; around 78% of them occurred a single time. The ten largest make up approximately 4.4% of the sample.

In the prospective study, participants were roughly 18 to 90 years old, resided in about two dozen geographic areas of the United States, and were enrolled through a virtual design. Cohort assignment in the prospective study relied on participant-reported clinical history from a screening survey and a study questionnaire. ImmuneRACE Cohort 3 recovered participants were defined by two consecutive negative NP/OP PCR tests, healthcare professional clearance, or symptom resolution. In the prospective study, mobile phlebotomists collected whole blood, serum and a nasopharyngeal or oropharyngeal swab from each participant. Prospective study participants could optionally give additional blood draws and questionnaires over an approximately 2-month period. Before DNA extraction, blood samples from the prospective study were shipped at room temperature or frozen.

Sequenced material: PBMCs or T cells enriched from blood (not recorded which). The V gene is TRBV5-1 and the J gene is TRBJ1-2, with TRBD1 as a weak D call on 5 bases. The sequence was obtained from a woman in her forties or fifties who had recovered from COVID-19. The CDR3 protein is CASSPNGGYGYTF. At the DNA level, the sequence is TGCGCCAGCAGCCCTAACGGGGGCTATGGCTACACCTTC.